These T cell receptor beta chains were read from a single sample in a study of blood T cell repertoires in COVID-19. Data came from immunoSEQ multiplex PCR; TCRdb stores just in-frame clones and leaves some out. The sample lists 100,000 to 120,000 clones; approximately 81% were seen once. The sequenced sample was peripheral blood. Every receptor here comes from a man in his forties with acute or convalescent COVID-19. The CDR3 runs from the conserved cysteine through the conserved F or W. Fields, in order: clone size, J gene, D gene, V gene, CDR3 protein, CDR3 DNA. D genes are given only for firm matches. Clone size is not always given. Where it is, it says once, few, many or a class for expanded clones.

clone_size: .
j_call: TRBJ2-1
d_call: TRBD2
v_call: TRBV19
cdr3_aa: CASSIGLAVYNEQFF
cdr3_nt: TGTGCCAGTAGTATAGGTCTAGCGGTTTACAATGAGCAGTTCTTC

clone_size: .
j_call: TRBJ2-7
d_call: .
v_call: TRBV27
cdr3_aa: CASSPQGGSDEQYF
cdr3_nt: TGTGCCAGCAGTCCCCAAGGGGGAAGCGACGAGCAGTACTTC

clone_size: .
j_call: TRBJ1-3
d_call: .
v_call: TRBV27
cdr3_aa: CASSLSTVSGNTIYF
cdr3_nt: TGTGCCAGCAGTTTGAGTACGGTATCTGGAAACACCATATATTTT

clone_size: once
j_call: TRBJ2-7
d_call: .
v_call: TRBV7-9
cdr3_aa: CASSPTGSGVESNSYEQYF
cdr3_nt: TGTGCCAGCAGCCCAACTGGATCAGGGGTGGAGTCCAACTCATACGAGCAGTACTTC

clone_size: few
j_call: TRBJ1-5
d_call: .
v_call: TRBV24-1
cdr3_aa: CATSDWGRVGPQHF
cdr3_nt: TGTGCCACCAGTGATTGGGGCAGGGTCGGGCCCCAGCATTTT

clone_size: once
j_call: TRBJ2-7
d_call: .
v_call: TRBV5-6
cdr3_aa: CASSLSGKSGEQYF
cdr3_nt: TGTGCCAGCAGCTTGTCGGGCAAATCGGGGGAGCAGTACTTC

clone_size: .
j_call: TRBJ1-5
d_call: TRBD1
v_call: TRBV19
cdr3_aa: CASLNQQGAGQPQHF
cdr3_nt: TGTGCCAGTCTTAACCAACAGGGGGCAGGGCAGCCCCAGCATTTT

clone_size: .
j_call: TRBJ2-3
d_call: TRBD1
v_call: TRBV6-5
cdr3_aa: CASSYRRGRTDTQYF
cdr3_nt: TGTGCCAGCAGTTACCGTAGGGGGCGCACAGATACGCAGTATTTT

clone_size: .
j_call: TRBJ2-7
d_call: TRBD2
v_call: TRBV19
cdr3_aa: CASSTPGLAPYEQYF
cdr3_nt: TGTGCCAGTAGTACGCCGGGACTAGCACCCTACGAGCAGTACTTC

clone_size: .
j_call: TRBJ2-6
d_call: TRBD2
v_call: TRBV5-1
cdr3_aa: CASGLGGANVLTF
cdr3_nt: TGCGCCAGCGGACTAGGTGGGGCCAACGTCCTGACTTTC

clone_size: .
j_call: TRBJ2-7
d_call: TRBD1
v_call: TRBV13
cdr3_aa: CASSQTGVGDEQYF
cdr3_nt: TGTGCCAGCAGCCAAACAGGGGTCGGCGACGAGCAGTACTTC

clone_size: .
j_call: TRBJ1-3
d_call: TRBD1
v_call: TRBV5-1
cdr3_aa: CASSGQGTSGNTIYF
cdr3_nt: TGCGCCAGCAGCGGACAGGGGACGTCTGGAAACACCATATATTTT

clone_size: once
j_call: TRBJ2-1
d_call: .
v_call: TRBV9
cdr3_aa: CASSVDTGNEQFF
cdr3_nt: TGTGCCAGCAGCGTAGACACGGGCAATGAGCAGTTCTTC

clone_size: .
j_call: TRBJ2-1
d_call: TRBD1
v_call: TRBV13
cdr3_aa: CASSGAGTGLNEQFF
cdr3_nt: TGTGCCAGCAGCGGGGCCGGGACAGGGCTGAATGAGCAGTTCTTC

clone_size: .
j_call: TRBJ2-7
d_call: .
v_call: TRBV5-1
cdr3_aa: CASRIVTGLISEQYF
cdr3_nt: TGCGCCAGCAGGATCGTTACAGGGTTGATTAGCGAGCAGTACTTC

clone_size: .
j_call: TRBJ2-5
d_call: TRBD1
v_call: TRBV3-1/TRBV3-2
cdr3_aa: CASSPGTGSLLETQYF
cdr3_nt: TGTGCCAGCAGCCCCGGGACAGGTAGTTTGTTAGAGACCCAGTACTTC

clone_size: .
j_call: TRBJ2-6
d_call: TRBD2
v_call: TRBV15
cdr3_aa: CATSRGGGGPGSGANVLTF
cdr3_nt: TGTGCCACCAGCAGAGGAGGCGGGGGGCCGGGCTCTGGGGCCAACGTCCTGACTTTC

clone_size: .
j_call: TRBJ1-4
d_call: TRBD1
v_call: TRBV29-1
cdr3_aa: CSVEGWDRGDKLFF
cdr3_nt: TGCAGCGTTGAAGGGTGGGACAGGGGGGATAAACTGTTTTTT

clone_size: .
j_call: TRBJ1-4
d_call: .
v_call: TRBV2
cdr3_aa: CASSGNRFFNEKLFF
cdr3_nt: TGTGCCAGCAGCGGCAACAGGTTTTTTAATGAAAAACTGTTTTTT

clone_size: .
j_call: TRBJ2-3
d_call: .
v_call: TRBV5-1
cdr3_aa: CASSLGQSTDTQYF
cdr3_nt: TGCGCCAGCAGCTTGGGACAAAGCACAGATACGCAGTATTTT

clone_size: .
j_call: TRBJ1-5
d_call: .
v_call: TRBV21-1
cdr3_aa: CASSARQGEGVESQPQHF
cdr3_nt: TGTGCCAGCAGCGCTCGACAGGGGGAGGGGGTTGAAAGTCAGCCCCAGCATTTT

clone_size: .
j_call: TRBJ2-7
d_call: TRBD1
v_call: TRBV2
cdr3_aa: CASSEAYETGQGVCEQYF
cdr3_nt: TGTGCCAGCAGTGAAGCTTATGAGACGGGACAGGGAGTATGCGAGCAGTACTTC

clone_size: .
j_call: TRBJ1-6
d_call: TRBD1
v_call: TRBV5-1
cdr3_aa: CASSLVGGRYNSPLHF
cdr3_nt: TGCGCCAGCAGCTTGGTAGGGGGCCGGTATAATTCACCCCTCCACTTT

clone_size: .
j_call: TRBJ1-1
d_call: .
v_call: TRBV18
cdr3_aa: CASSPPAGRVVVGTEAFF
cdr3_nt: TGTGCCAGCTCACCACCGGCGGGTCGGGTCGTCGTCGGGACTGAAGCTTTCTTT

clone_size: .
j_call: TRBJ1-5
d_call: .
v_call: TRBV4-1
cdr3_aa: CASSPPTQGQPQHF
cdr3_nt: TGCGCCAGCAGCCCCCCCACCCAGGGTCAGCCCCAGCATTTT

clone_size: .
j_call: TRBJ2-3
d_call: TRBD2
v_call: TRBV3-1/TRBV3-2
cdr3_aa: CASSQVASGGPSTDTQYF
cdr3_nt: TGTGCCAGCAGCCAAGTGGCTAGCGGGGGCCCTAGCACAGATACGCAGTATTTT

clone_size: .
j_call: TRBJ2-1
d_call: TRBD1
v_call: TRBV19
cdr3_aa: CASSERGTGYNEQFF
cdr3_nt: TGTGCCAGTAGCGAACGCGGGACAGGATACAATGAGCAGTTCTTC

clone_size: .
j_call: TRBJ2-1
d_call: TRBD1
v_call: TRBV19
cdr3_aa: CASTPGQGNYNEQFF
cdr3_nt: TGTGCCAGTACCCCTGGACAGGGAAACTACAATGAGCAGTTCTTC

clone_size: few
j_call: TRBJ1-4
d_call: .
v_call: TRBV24-1
cdr3_aa: CATSDRDATNEKLFF
cdr3_nt: TGTGCCACCAGTGATCGAGATGCAACTAATGAAAAACTGTTTTTT

clone_size: .
j_call: TRBJ2-7
d_call: TRBD1
v_call: TRBV24-1
cdr3_aa: CATSDQDRNEQYF
cdr3_nt: TGTGCCACCAGTGATCAGGACAGGAACGAGCAGTACTTC

clone_size: .
j_call: TRBJ2-3
d_call: .
v_call: TRBV6-5
cdr3_aa: CASRRDRASTDTQYF
cdr3_nt: TGTGCCAGCAGGCGGGACAGAGCTAGCACAGATACGCAGTATTTT

clone_size: few
j_call: TRBJ2-5
d_call: .
v_call: TRBV24-1
cdr3_aa: CATSDQTKPQETQYF
cdr3_nt: TGTGCCACCAGTGACCAAACGAAGCCCCAAGAGACCCAGTACTTC

clone_size: .
j_call: TRBJ1-1
d_call: .
v_call: TRBV6-5
cdr3_aa: CALHSLRGVNEAFF
cdr3_nt: TGTGCCCTCCATTCCTTACGGGGGGTAAATGAAGCTTTCTTT

clone_size: .
j_call: TRBJ2-2
d_call: TRBD1
v_call: TRBV30
cdr3_aa: CAWSALGQGIAGELFF
cdr3_nt: TGTGCCTGGAGTGCTTTGGGACAGGGTATAGCCGGGGAGCTGTTTTTT

clone_size: few
j_call: TRBJ1-5
d_call: .
v_call: TRBV9
cdr3_aa: CASSVSGYQPQHF
cdr3_nt: TGTGCCAGCAGCGTATCAGGGTATCAGCCCCAGCATTTT

clone_size: .
j_call: TRBJ2-7
d_call: .
v_call: TRBV4-1
cdr3_aa: CASSQEPPAGSPNEQYF
cdr3_nt: TGCGCCAGCAGCCAAGAGCCCCCCGCAGGATCTCCTAACGAGCAGTACTTC

clone_size: few
j_call: TRBJ1-2
d_call: TRBD1
v_call: TRBV3-1/TRBV3-2
cdr3_aa: CASSHHDRGLDGYTF
cdr3_nt: TGTGCCAGCAGCCACCACGACAGGGGGCTGGATGGCTACACCTTC

clone_size: .
j_call: TRBJ2-7
d_call: TRBD1
v_call: TRBV19
cdr3_aa: CASSIGGDRVAYEQYF
cdr3_nt: TGTGCCAGTAGTATAGGAGGAGACAGGGTTGCCTACGAGCAGTACTTC

clone_size: once
j_call: TRBJ1-2
d_call: .
v_call: TRBV19
cdr3_aa: CASVGSGYTF
cdr3_nt: TGTGCCAGTGTCGGGAGTGGCTACACCTTC